The rows below give T cell receptor beta chains drawn from one sample of a study of T cells after yellow fever vaccination. TCRdb recomputed calls from the 5' RACE reads with MiXCR, one row per CDR3 protein. The data contain under 250,000 distinct CDR3 sequences, less than 9% of them singletons. This specimen consisted of CD4+ T cells sorted from PBMCs, obtained 15 days after the yellow fever booster vaccination. These receptors all stem from a man younger than 40 who received the YFV17D yellow fever vaccine. Each CDR3 is given with its conserved first and last residue. D genes are given only for firm matches. The listing skips clone size in some rows; elsewhere it reads once, few, many or a size class.

>TRBJ2-3|many|TRBV5-5|NA
TGTGCCAGCAGCCCTAGGCAGGGCGTCGATACGCAGTATTTT
CASSPRQGVDTQYF
>TRBJ2-1|NA|TRBV7-2|TRBD2
TGTGCCAGTCAGGCGGGAGTGGGTGAGCAGTTCTTC
CASQAGVGEQFF
>TRBJ2-6|few|TRBV4-3|NA
TGCGCCAGCAGCCCCCAAACAGGGTCTGGGGCCAACGTCCTGACTTTC
CASSPQTGSGANVLTF
>TRBJ2-7|NA|TRBV29-1|TRBD2
TGCAGCGTTGCTAGCGGGAGTCGTAGAGAGCAGTACTTC
CSVASGSRREQYF
>TRBJ2-1|few|TRBV6-2/TRBV6-3|NA
TGTGCCAGCAGCCGATCCATGGCCGGATACAATGAGCAGTTCTTC
CASSRSMAGYNEQFF
>TRBJ2-1|many|TRBV7-3|NA
TGTGCCAGCAGCTTAGTTGTCGAGAATGAGCAGTTCTTC
CASSLVVENEQFF
>TRBJ2-7|NA|TRBV7-2|NA
TGTGGCAGCAGCCCGAGCTCCTACGAGCAGTACTTC
CGSSPSSYEQYF
>TRBJ1-1|NA|TRBV12-3/TRBV12-4|NA
TGTGCCAGCAGTTTCCTCCTTCAGGGAACTGAAGCTTTCTTT
CASSFLLQGTEAFF
>TRBJ2-1|NA|TRBV7-2|NA
TGTGCCAGCGCGGACAGTTTGTACAATGAGCAGTTCTTC
CASADSLYNEQFF
>TRBJ2-7|many|TRBV5-5|NA
TGTGCCAGCAGCTTGCGGGTCAGGTTCTACGAGCAGTACTTC
CASSLRVRFYEQYF
>TRBJ2-7|few|TRBV20-1|TRBD1
TGCAGTGCTAAGGACAGGCCCTACGAGCAGTACTTC
CSAKDRPYEQYF
>TRBJ2-7|many|TRBV5-1|NA
TGCGCCAGCAGACAATTTTACGAGCAGTACTTC
CASRQFYEQYF
>TRBJ1-4|NA|TRBV9|TRBD1
TGTGCCAGCAGCCCCCGGACAGGGGGTGGAGAAAAACTGTTTTTT
CASSPRTGGGEKLFF
>TRBJ2-3|many|TRBV19|TRBD1
TGTGCCAGTAGTATCCGTGACAGGGGAAATACGCAGTATTTT
CASSIRDRGNTQYF
>TRBJ2-1|many|TRBV27|TRBD1
TGTGCCAGCAGTCCGACAGGGGATTCTTACAATGAGCAGTTCTTC
CASSPTGDSYNEQFF
>TRBJ2-3|few|TRBV7-2|NA
TGTGCCAGCAGCTGGGGTGCCACAGATACGCAGTATTTT
CASSWGATDTQYF
>TRBJ2-1|many|TRBV20-1|NA
TGCAGTGCCTCCCAGGGTGCGGGACCCTACAATGAGCAGTTCTTC
CSASQGAGPYNEQFF
>TRBJ2-5|NA|TRBV6-5|NA
TGTGCCAGCAGTTACCCGGACGGACAAGAGACCCAGTACTTC
CASSYPDGQETQYF
>TRBJ2-6|few|TRBV12-3/TRBV12-4|NA
TGTGCCAGCAGTTTTGCAGGACTGCCTGGGGCCAACGTCCTGACTTTC
CASSFAGLPGANVLTF
>TRBJ2-2|NA|TRBV20-1|TRBD2
TGCAGTGCTCCCGGGACTAGCGGGACGAACACCGGGGAGCTGTTTTTT
CSAPGTSGTNTGELFF
>TRBJ1-1|few|TRBV7-2|TRBD1
TGTGCCAGCAGCTTATATAAGGGGGCAAGCACTGAAGCTTTCTTT
CASSLYKGASTEAFF
>TRBJ2-1|NA|TRBV3-1|NA
TGTACCAGCAGCCGCGAGAAGGGAAGTAGAACAGTAAATGAGCAGTTCTTC
CTSSREKGSRTVNEQFF
>TRBJ2-1|many|TRBV20-1|NA
TGCAGTGCGTCTGGACTACCCGGCGTCAATGAGCAGTTCTTC
CSASGLPGVNEQFF
>TRBJ2-1|few|TRBV5-1|TRBD1
TGCGCCAGCAGCTTGACCGGGACAGGAATTAACAATGAGCAGTTCTTC
CASSLTGTGINNEQFF
>TRBJ2-2|few|TRBV9|TRBD2
TGTGCCAGCAGCGTTTGGCAGGGAGGGACCGGGGAGCTGTTTTTT
CASSVWQGGTGELFF
>TRBJ2-3|many|TRBV24-1|NA
TGTGCCACCAGTGAGGGGACCCCCCACCACACAGATACGCAGTATTTT
CATSEGTPHHTDTQYF
>TRBJ2-7|NA|TRBV6-5|NA
TGTGCCAGCAGTTCATCGGACAGAACCTACGAGCAGTACTTC
CASSSSDRTYEQYF
>TRBJ2-1|few|TRBV29-1|NA
TGCAGCGTTGAAGATGTAAATCTTGGTAGTCGGTATGAGCAGTTCTTC
CSVEDVNLGSRYEQFF
>TRBJ2-3|NA|TRBV20-1|NA
TGCAGTGCTAAAGCGGAAGCGAGCACAGATACGCAGTATTTT
CSAKAEASTDTQYF
>TRBJ2-1|few|TRBV5-1|TRBD1
TGCGCCAGCAGCGGACCGGGACAGGGTATTTTAGGCAATGAGCAGTTCTTC
CASSGPGQGILGNEQFF
>TRBJ1-6|NA|TRBV7-2|NA
TGTGCCAGCAGTTTCCCGGGCCGTGGAGATTCACCCCTCCACTTT
CASSFPGRGDSPLHF
>TRBJ1-1|few|TRBV12-3/TRBV12-4|NA
TGTGCCAGCAGAACAAGAGGGAAAGGGCCTAACACTGAAGCTTTCTTT
CASRTRGKGPNTEAFF
>TRBJ2-3|many|TRBV11-3|NA
TGTGCCAGCAGCTTTAGCGGAGAATACACAGATACGCAGTATTTT
CASSFSGEYTDTQYF
>TRBJ2-7|many|TRBV5-5|NA
TGTGCCAGCAGCCCCTCGCCGGGAGACTCCTACGAGCAGTACTTC
CASSPSPGDSYEQYF
>TRBJ2-1|few|TRBV5-1|TRBD2
TGCGCCAGCAGCTTTGTTCCCCCTGCGGGACTAGCTGTCAATGAGCAGTTCTTC
CASSFVPPAGLAVNEQFF
>TRBJ2-5|many|TRBV5-1|TRBD1
TGCGCCAGCAGCTTGAACGGACAGGGGGTTGAGACCCAGTACTTC
CASSLNGQGVETQYF
>TRBJ2-1|few|TRBV19|TRBD1
TGTGCCAGTAGTATCGACAGGGGATCCTACAATGAGCAGTTCTTC
CASSIDRGSYNEQFF
>TRBJ2-2|few|TRBV12-3/TRBV12-4|NA
TGTGCCAGCAGGACGCATAGTGAGACCGGGGAGCTGTTTTTT
CASRTHSETGELFF
>TRBJ2-7|NA|TRBV7-2|NA
TGTGCCAGCAGCTTTGGACAGAGACCCTACGAGCAGTACTTC
CASSFGQRPYEQYF
>TRBJ2-7|many|TRBV7-2|TRBD2
TGTGCCAGCAGCCGTGGACTAGCGGTCTACGAGCAGTACTTC
CASSRGLAVYEQYF
>TRBJ2-1|many|TRBV29-1|TRBD2
TGCAGCGCACGGACTAGCGGGAGAGGGGGGGAGCAGTTCTTC
CSARTSGRGGEQFF
>TRBJ1-5|many|TRBV12-3/TRBV12-4|NA
TGTGCCAGCAGTTTACGTCGCAGGGATCAGCCCCAGCATTTT
CASSLRRRDQPQHF
>TRBJ1-1|few|TRBV27|NA
TGTGCCAGCAGTTTATCCCGGGGGCGCGTAGCTTTCTTT
CASSLSRGRVAFF
>TRBJ2-5|NA|TRBV7-2|NA
TGTGCCAGCAGTCATCCCAGGGGTGGGGAGACCCAGTACTTC
CASSHPRGGETQYF
>TRBJ2-1|many|TRBV11-3|TRBD2
TGTGCCAGCAGTCCTACTAGCGGGAGTCACAATGAGCAGTTCTTC
CASSPTSGSHNEQFF
>TRBJ2-1|many|TRBV20-1|NA
TGCAGTGCTAGAGATCGAACAGCAGGCCTCTTC
CSARDRTAGLF
>TRBJ2-3|few|TRBV5-1|TRBD2
TGCGCCAGCAGCAGGCAGCGGGAGGGATACACAGATACGCAGTATTTT
CASSRQREGYTDTQYF
>TRBJ2-1|NA|TRBV7-9|NA
TGTGCCAGCAGCCTTCGCAAAAATGAGCAGTTCTTC
CASSLRKNEQFF
>TRBJ2-1|NA|TRBV6-2/TRBV6-3|NA
TGTGCCACCGCGGAGGACGGGAGCTCCTACAATGAGCAGTTCTTC
CATAEDGSSYNEQFF
>TRBJ1-2|few|TRBV5-1|NA
TGCGCCAGCAGCTTGTTGGTGCCGGAGGATGGCTACACCTTC
CASSLLVPEDGYTF
>TRBJ2-1|NA|TRBV11-1|NA
TGTGCCAGCAGCATAGTCTCCGGCGGCGTCGGGGCGGGGGCTAGGGAGCAGTTCTTC
CASSIVSGGVGAGAREQFF
>TRBJ2-1|few|TRBV20-1|NA
TGCAGTGCTAGTCTCGGGTACAATGAGCAGTTCTTC
CSASLGYNEQFF
>TRBJ2-1|many|TRBV20-1|TRBD2
TGCAGTGCTCCGCGGTCCGGGACTAGCGGGACCCAGCAGTTCTTC
CSAPRSGTSGTQQFF
>TRBJ2-5|few|TRBV7-2|TRBD2
TGTGCCAGCAGCCTATGGGCGGGAGGAGAGACCCAGTACTTC
CASSLWAGGETQYF
>TRBJ1-1|NA|TRBV3-1|NA
TGTGCCAGCAGCCAAGAGCGGGGCAGGGCTGAAGCTTTCTTT
CASSQERGRAEAFF
>TRBJ2-7|many|TRBV2|NA
TGTGCCAGCAGTGCCAGGTGGCTCTACGAGCAGTACTTC
CASSARWLYEQYF
>TRBJ2-1|NA|TRBV14|NA
TGTGCCAGCAGCCCCCCTGGTAGCTACAATGAGCAGTTCTTC
CASSPPGSYNEQFF
>TRBJ2-1|few|TRBV12-3/TRBV12-4|TRBD1
TGTGCCAGCAGTATAGGGACAGTTAAGTACAATGAGCAGTTCTTC
CASSIGTVKYNEQFF
>TRBJ1-2|NA|TRBV12-3/TRBV12-4|TRBD1
TGTGCCAGCAGTACCTCGGGACAGCGCTATGGCTACACCTTC
CASSTSGQRYGYTF